Presented here are 27 T cell receptor beta chains from one specimen sequenced in a study of response to subunit inactivated influenza vaccine. TCRdb used MiXCR to reprocess the RT-PCR reads, holding one entry per CDR3 protein. Of more than 450,000 distinct CDR3 sequences listed, around 8% are singletons. Material: PBMCs from blood, obtained roughly 24 months after vaccination. These TCRs come from a man aged 50 to 75 who received an inactivated influenza vaccine.

This clonotype was found many times. The chain couples TRBV18 to TRBJ2-1, with 9 bases that match TRBD2. The CDR3 loop spans 14 amino acids. The germline V gene encodes CDR1 KGHSH and CDR2 LQKENI. V dropped 0 bases and J dropped 10; count of bases not matched to a gene: 4. The CDR3 is CASSPPRTSGEQFF. The CDR3 nucleotides read TGTGCCAGCTCACCACCGCGTACTAGCGGGGAGCAGTTCTTC.

The rearrangement uses TRBV6-1 and TRBJ2-2; maybe TRBD2 (6 bases). Germline values: CDR1 MNHNS, CDR2 SASEGT. V was shortened by 4 bases and J by 4 bases, with 13 bases between the two germline ends. CDR3 length: 15 residues. Here the CDR3 reads CASSAGTPITGELFF. The CDR3 coding sequence is TGTGCCAGCAGTGCCGGGACTCCGATCACCGGGGAGCTGTTTTTT.

There are many counts of this clonotype. The chain is built from TRBV20-1 and TRBJ1-2; 10 positions agree with TRBD1. The CDR3 spans 14 residues. From germline, CDR1 is DFQATT and CDR2 SNEGSKA (reference sequence). The V segment lost 3 bases and the J segment 3 bases; nucleotides outside the gene matches: 4. The CDR3 reads CSARGTGDDYGYTF. Written as DNA, the CDR3 is TGCAGTGCTAGGGGGACAGGGGATGACTATGGCTACACCTTC.

The CDR3 sequence: CATSRAGYYEQYF. CDR3 nucleotide sequence: TGTGCCACCAGCAGAGCGGGGTACTACGAGCAGTACTTC. The chain has TRBV15 and TRBJ2-7; D possibly corresponds to TRBD2 (5 bases). The V gene lost 1 base and the J gene lost 3 bases, with 7 bases spanning the gap. CDR1 is LNHNV, CDR2 YYDKDF, per germline (reference sequence). The CDR3 contains 13 residues. The whole variable domain, filled in from reference TRBV15 and TRBJ2-7, reads DAMVIQNPRYQVTQFGKPVTLSCSQTLNHNVMYWYQQKSSQAPKLLFHYYDKDFNNEADTPDNFQSRRPNTSFCFLDIRSPGLGDTAMYLCATSRAGYYEQYFGPGTRLTVT.

This clonotype was observed many times. J is TRBJ2-1 and V is TRBV10-3; perhaps TRBD1 as D (6 bases). V dropped 9 bases and J dropped 9 bases, with 18 bases sitting between them. The CDR3 is made up of 13 amino acids. Germline V CDR1 and CDR2: ENHRY, SYGVKD. For the CDR3, the DNA is TGTGCCATACAGGGTTTGGGCTCAGGTGAGCAGTTCTTC. It codes for CAIQGLGSGEQFF.

This clonotype was seen many times. The rearrangement uses TRBV24-1 and TRBJ2-1; 10 positions match TRBD2. The germline gives CDR1 KGHDR, CDR2 SFDVKD. This CDR3 comprises 14 residues. V gave up 10 bases and J gave up 5 bases; unmatched junction bases: 7. CDR3 coding DNA: TGTGCCACAAAGAGCGGGAGGGACCACAATGAGCAGTTCTTC. It translates to CATKSGRDHNEQFF.

This clonotype was recorded at least ten times. One junction end does not reproduce the germline sequence, and a read error may be involved. V usage is TRBV19 and J usage is TRBJ1-2, with TRBD1 as a possible D gene (5 bases). This CDR3 is built from 15 residues. CDR1 and CDR2 from the germline V gene are LNHDA and SQIVND (reference sequence). Here the CDR3 reads CASGMFNRGEYGYTF. The CDR3 bases are TGTGCCAGTGGTATGTTTAACCGAGGGGAATATGGCTACACCTTC.

This clonotype showed up many times. The genes are TRBV28 and TRBJ2-7; D may be TRBD1 (6 bases). This CDR3 is 13 amino acids long. Deletions cut 2 bases from V and 2 bases from J, with 7 bases between. The germline CDR1 and CDR2 sequences are MDHEN and SYDVKM. This CDR3 is CASSLGQPYEQYF. CDR3 nucleotide sequence: TGTGCCAGCAGTTTAGGACAGCCCTACGAGCAGTACTTC.

This clonotype appeared a few times. J is TRBJ2-3 and V is TRBV7-8; the D is unclear. The germline V gene encodes CDR1 SGHVS and CDR2 FQNEAQ. Trimming pared 4 bases from V and 1 base from J, leaving 6 bases between. This CDR3 is built from 13 residues. CDR3 residues: CASSSARTDTQYF. The DNA for the CDR3 is TGTGCCAGCAGCTCGGCTCGCACAGATACGCAGTATTTT.

The V and J genes are TRBV28 and TRBJ1-2; a possible D gene is TRBD1 (5 bases). CDR1 and CDR2 (germline): MDHEN, SYDVKM. Trimming took 4 bases from V and 1 from J, leaving 13 bases between them. The CDR3 consists of 15 residues. The CDR3 DNA reads TGTGCCAGCAGTTCCGGGACGGCACTTAACTATGGCTACACCTTC. Translating gives CASSSGTALNYGYTF.

This clonotype was recorded at least ten times. Here the CDR3 DNA reads TGTGCCAGCAGCTTAGAACTAGCGTCCGGGGAGCTGTTTTTT. Translated: CASSLELASGELFF. The chain recombines TRBV7-6 with TRBJ2-2, with 7 nucleotides matching TRBD2. The V gene end was trimmed by 1 base and the J gene end by 6 bases; junction bases not matched to a gene: 2. The CDR3 sequence is 14 residues long. The germline gives CDR1 SGHVS, CDR2 FNYEAQ.

J is TRBJ1-6 and V is TRBV20-1, with no clear D. This CDR3 region has 14 residues. In germline, CDR1 is DFQATT, CDR2 SNEGSKA (reference sequence). V was clipped by 0 bases and J by 10 bases, with 13 bases between them. As DNA, the CDR3 is TGCAGTGCTAGAGATTCGAGGGCAGGATCACCCCTCCACTTT. As protein: CSARDSRAGSPLHF.

This clonotype was observed a handful of times. The chain has TRBV12-3 or TRBV12-4 and TRBJ2-1; 10 bases are a match to TRBD2. Trimming took 7 bases from V and 9 from J; bases not matched to a gene: 12. The length of the CDR3 is 15 residues. The CDR3 DNA follows: TGTGCCAGCACCCCTAGCGGGAGTGAGTCAGGTGAGCAGTTCTTC. As protein: CASTPSGSESGEQFF.

This chain connects TRBV24-1 to TRBJ2-2; 7 bases are shared with TRBD1. V lost 7 bases to trimming and J lost 1 base; unmatched junction nucleotides: 2. Germline lookup yields CDR1 KGHDR and CDR2 SFDVKD. The CDR3 loop spans 14 amino acids. The CDR3 DNA reads TGTGCCACCAGAGGGACAGTGAACACCGGGGAGCTGTTTTTT. It is translated as CATRGTVNTGELFF.

This clonotype was observed at least ten times. The chain combines TRBV12-3 or TRBV12-4 with TRBJ2-3; 7 positions agree with TRBD1. The CDR3 totals 14 residues. Trimming cost V 5 bases and J 3 bases; bases outside gene matches: 5. The CDR3 DNA is TGTGCCAGCAGTGAAGGGGGCTTGACAGATACGCAGTATTTT. Protein: CASSEGGLTDTQYF.

The rearrangement uses TRBV19 and TRBJ2-7; 11 positions match TRBD2. CDR3 size: 19 residues. Germline-derived CDR1 and CDR2 are LNHDA and SQIVND (reference sequence). J lost 3 bases, V lost 3 bases, and 16 bases had no gene match. CDR3: CASSIRLAGSTTLVYEQYF. In DNA, the CDR3 is TGTGCCAGTAGTATTAGACTAGCGGGATCTACCACGCTAGTCTACGAGCAGTACTTC.

In its sample, this clonotype was seen many times. The chain joins TRBV5-1 to TRBJ1-4; 10 bases are shared with TRBD1. Germline CDR1 reads SGHRS; CDR2 reads YFSETQ. The CDR3 totals 14 residues. V trimming: 2 bases; J trimming: 8 bases; junction bases outside the gene matches: 3. The CDR3 DNA sequence: TGCGCCAGCAGCTTCGGACAGGGGGGGGAAAAACTGTTTTTT. As protein: CASSFGQGGEKLFF.

V is TRBV28 and J is TRBJ2-1, with TRBD2 identical over 16 bases. CDR1 and CDR2 (germline): MDHEN, SYDVKM. This CDR3 is built from 17 residues. V lost 4 bases to trimming and J lost 3 bases; unmatched junction nucleotides: 3. The CDR3 reads CASSSGLAGGHYNEQFF. The CDR3 bases are TGTGCCAGCAGTTCGGGACTAGCGGGAGGGCACTACAATGAGCAGTTCTTC.

This clonotype was counted a few times. The V and J genes are TRBV6-4 and TRBJ1-1; D might be TRBD1 (6 bases). The germline V gene has CDR1 MRHNA and CDR2 SNTAGT. This CDR3 contains 18 residues. V was pared by 2 bases and J by 0 bases, with 19 bases between. The CDR3, as DNA: TGTGCCAGCAGTGACCTACCCACAGGGAGAAACTTGAACACTGAAGCTTTCTTT. Translated, it gives CASSDLPTGRNLNTEAFF.

This clonotype was seen a handful of times. The CDR3 spells CASSLFVDYGYTF. In DNA, the CDR3 is TGTGCCAGCAGTTTATTCGTAGACTATGGCTACACCTTC. The rearrangement links TRBV12-3 or TRBV12-4 to TRBJ1-2; D remains unclear. The CDR3 is made up of 13 amino acids. V was clipped by 2 bases and J by 3 bases, with 7 bases between them.

CDR3 protein: CASSEDRGRAEPQHF. CDR3 nucleotide sequence: TGTGCCAGCAGCGAGGACAGGGGTAGAGCTGAGCCCCAGCATTTT. The chain couples TRBV7-8 to TRBJ1-5; 9 bases map to TRBD1. The CDR3 consists of 15 residues. V shed 5 bases, J shed 8 bases, and the junction held 10 bases outside the gene matches. Germline V gene data show CDR1 as SGHVS and CDR2 as FQNEAQ.

This clonotype was detected ten times or more. A read error may account for a junction end that differs from germline. This rearrangement joins TRBV7-8 to TRBJ1-1, with D unresolved. Germline assignment: CDR1 SGHVS and CDR2 FQNEAQ. The CDR3 contains 13 residues. The CDR3 is CVSSFLSTTEAFF. The CDR3 nucleotides are TGTGTCAGCAGCTTTCTGTCCACCACTGAAGCTTTCTTT.

This clonotype showed up many times. This sequence joins TRBV20-1 and TRBJ2-7, with D tentatively TRBD2 (5 bases). CDR1 and CDR2 from the germline V gene are DFQATT and SNEGSKA (reference sequence). This CDR3 is 15 amino acids long. Trimming pared 7 bases from V and 5 bases from J, leaving 24 bases between. The CDR3 here is CSVKYERRTWNEQYF. The CDR3 DNA is TGCAGTGTTAAGTACGAGCGGCGGACTTGGAACGAGCAGTACTTC.

This clonotype turned up a few times. This chain joins TRBV12-3 or TRBV12-4 and TRBJ2-5; perhaps D is TRBD1 or TRBD2 (5 bases each). Between the trimmed V and J ends, which lost 3 bases and 0 bases, there was a span of 14 bases. The CDR3 extends over 16 amino acids. CDR3 nucleotide sequence: TGTGCCAGCAGTTTGAGGGGTTGGTCGGACCAAGAGACCCAGTACTTC. It translates to CASSLRGWSDQETQYF.

The gene calls are TRBV7-9 and TRBJ1-3; D might be TRBD1 (6 bases). CDR1 is SEHNR, CDR2 FQNEAQ, per germline (reference sequence). V lost 7 bases and J 4 bases, leaving 11 bases between the germline ends. The CDR3 covers 13 residues. CDR3 coding DNA: TGTGCCAGCATGGCGGGGGCCGGAAACACCATATATTTT. Its translation: CASMAGAGNTIYF.

This clonotype showed up just a few times. V usage is TRBV20-1 and J usage is TRBJ2-7, with 7 nucleotides matching TRBD2. With V trimmed by 0 bases and J by 6 bases, 8 bases remained unmatched. Germline V CDR1 and CDR2: DFQATT, SNEGSKA (reference sequence). CDR3 length: 14 residues. CDR3 residues: CSARDQDSGPEQYF. The DNA for the CDR3 is TGCAGTGCTAGAGATCAGGATAGCGGGCCCGAGCAGTACTTC.

The V gene is TRBV20-1, the J gene TRBJ2-7; a weak D match, TRBD2 (5 bases). The CDR3 spans 13 residues. Germline loops: CDR1 DFQATT, CDR2 SNEGSKA (reference sequence). The V end was cut by 3 bases, the J end by 0 bases, with 9 bases between. The CDR3 spells CSASIASSYEQYF. The CDR3 bases are TGCAGTGCTAGCATAGCGAGCTCCTACGAGCAGTACTTC.